Given below is one TCR beta chain in context. Its antigen is not known. Repertoires were generated with immunoSEQ multiplex PCR, while TCRdb's copy carries only in-frame clones and drops some. The data show about 190,000 clones, under 95% seen once. The data originate from a study of T cell responses to AZD1222 COVID-19 vaccine. Study-level information: Analysis merged second doses at about 4 or about 12 weeks.

Germline-derived CDR1 and CDR2 are MNHNS and SASEGT. CDR3 length: 16 amino acids. J was trimmed by 7 bases and V by 0 bases; bases with no gene match: 6. Study-wide results and limits: Clonal diversity may have been underestimated, and the donors were mostly white British, with more females than males. Distributed over spike, vaccine-associated CD4 TCRs predominated at 160-218 and 743-854. Repertoire samples came only from after the peak T cell response.

The rearrangement joins TRBV6-1 to TRBJ1-5, with 10 bases lining up with TRBD1. Source: peripheral blood, taken on day 0 of AZD1222 vaccination. The sequence came from an adult in good health. The DNA of the CDR3 is TGTGCCAGCAGTGAAGCGACAGGGGGCTATCTCCAGCCCCAGCATTTT. The encoded protein is CASSEATGGYLQPQHF.